This entry is about one T cell receptor beta chain. The antigen remains undetermined. This sample is drawn from a study of cytomegalovirus exposure and HLA in healthy donors. Germline loops: CDR1 SGDLS, CDR2 YYNGEE. The CDR3 loop spans 15 amino acids. The V and J ends lost 6 bases and 2 bases respectively, with 12 bases between them. Primers included in the PCR were 60 Vbeta and 13 Jbeta primers. Here immunoSEQ multiplex PCR was the method, and the copy in TCRdb shows in-frame clones only, minus some. The data hold 150,000 to 200,000 clones, with approximately 85% observed a single time. The study, taken as a whole, reports: CMV serostatus stood as the only immune exposure information on hand.

This TCR derives from a man younger than 35 in good health and CMV-seropositive. This chain connects TRBV9 to TRBJ2-6; weak D call: TRBD2 (5 bases). The source material was PBMCs. CDR3 bases: TGTGCCAGCACCCCGGGAAGGGCTGGGGCCAACGTCCTGACTTTC. Translating it yields CASTPGRAGANVLTF.